The 5 T cell receptor beta chains below all came from one sample that was sequenced in a study of shared clonotypes between healthy human individuals. TCRdb's copy holds only in-frame clones and misses some; the assay was immunoSEQ multiplex PCR. Among over a million clones, about 84% were seen once, and the ten largest hold roughly 0.65%. The specimen sequenced was memory CD4+ T cells from PBMCs. Subset of the sample: CD45RA-negative fraction. The receptor set was obtained from a man aged 18 to 29 in good health. Some clones in this sample may be carry-over from other donors' samples.

The V call is TRBV7-2, the J call TRBJ2-7; 12 nucleotides line up with TRBD2. V was clipped by 5 bases and J by 0 bases; unmatched bases: 8. In germline, CDR1 is SGHTA, CDR2 FQGNSA. This CDR3 has 17 amino acids. CDR3 residues: CASSKGLAGASSYEQYF. The CDR3, as DNA: TGTGCCAGCAGCAAGGGACTAGCGGGTGCGAGCTCCTACGAGCAGTACTTC. The variable domain in full, with the rest retrieved from reference TRBV7-2 and TRBJ2-7, is GAGVSQSPSNKVTEKGKDVELRCDPISGHTALYWYRQSLGQGLEFLIYFQGNSAPDKSGLPSDRFSAERTGGSVSTLTIQRTQQEDSAVYLCASSKGLAGASSYEQYFGPGTRLTVT.

The chain links TRBV28 to TRBJ2-1; the D is unclear. Trimming removed 8 bases from V and 2 bases from J, with 7 bases in between. Germline V gene data show CDR1 as MDHEN and CDR2 as SYDVKM. The length of the CDR3 is 12 residues. The CDR3 region has the DNA TGTGCCAGCGGTGGGGCCTACAATGAGCAGTTCTTC. Protein: CASGGAYNEQFF.

V gene TRBV9 combines with J gene TRBJ2-5; the match to TRBD2 covers 11 bases. The CDR3 totals 17 residues. J gave up 5 bases and V 4 bases, and 13 bases lay outside the gene matches. CDR1 is SGDLS and CDR2 is YYNGEE in the germline V gene. CDR3 amino acids: CASSTTSGIGMGETQYF. CDR3 bases: TGTGCCAGCAGCACGACTAGCGGGATTGGTATGGGCGAGACCCAGTACTTC.

About this clone: A read error may explain this, as a much larger clone is one base away. The chain links TRBV7-9 to TRBJ2-5, with D hard to call. V was trimmed by 3 bases and J by 2 bases, leaving 7 bases between them. Per germline, CDR1 SEHNR and CDR2 FQNEAQ (reference sequence). CDR3 size: 13 residues. The CDR3 protein is CASSFGSQETQYF. The CDR3 nucleotides read TGTGCCAGCAGCTTTGGCAGTCAAGAGACCCAGTACTTC.

The rearrangement joins TRBV2 to TRBJ2-3; TRBD2 aligns across 14 bases. The CDR3 runs 19 residues. V lost 6 bases and J lost 4; bases outside the gene matches: 15. Germline V CDR1 and CDR2: SNHLY, FYNNEI. The DNA of the CDR3 is TGTGCCAGCAGCGCCACAATGGGGACTAGCGGGAGTATCTCAGATACGCAGTATTTT. Protein product: CASSATMGTSGSISDTQYF.